This entry lists 5 T cell receptor beta chains sequenced from one sample in a study of Ad26.COV2.S vaccination and SARS-CoV-2 variants. Treatment here: about 20 received Ad26.COV2.S at low or high dose, single or two shots; 5 received placebo; per-sample allocation not given. Day 63 after the first injection of vaccine or placebo was the sampling time. Here immunoSEQ multiplex PCR was the method, and the copy in TCRdb shows in-frame clones only, minus some. The sample includes about 380,000 clones, 83% of them seen just once. The sequencing used peripheral blood, collected in a trial of Ad26.COV2.S vaccine versus placebo. The receptors originated from a person aged 18-65 years who received the Ad26.COV2.S COVID-19 vaccine or a placebo.

V gene TRBV6-5 combines with J gene TRBJ1-1, with D possibly TRBD1 on 5 matching bases. V was cut by 9 bases and J by 4 bases, with 18 bases left in between. The CDR3 spans 14 residues. CDR1 is MNHEY, CDR2 SVGAGI, per germline. CDR3 sequence reads: CARVGTRGVTEAFF. DNA of the CDR3: TGTGCCAGGGTGGGGACCAGAGGGGTCACTGAAGCTTTCTTT.

The chain employs TRBV5-6 and TRBJ1-3; D gene ambiguous. CDR1 SGHDT and CDR2 YYEEEE come from the germline V gene. The V and J ends lost 0 bases and 4 bases respectively, with 5 bases between them. The CDR3 spans 13 residues. CDR3 in DNA: TGTGCCAGCAGCTTGGGCGCCGGAAACACCATATATTTT. Its protein product is CASSLGAGNTIYF.

The chain uses TRBV21-1 and TRBJ2-7. TRBV21-1 is shown as a pseudogene. The CDR3 consists of 14 residues. CDR3 amino acids: CASSKANESYEQYF. The CDR3, as DNA: TGTGCCAGCAGCAAAGCGAACGAATCCTACGAGCAGTACTTC.

This clone has just one count. CDR3 region: CASSLRDRLGLAGGVGELFF. The CDR3 bases are TGTGCCAGCAGTTTACGCGATAGACTTGGACTAGCGGGGGGTGTCGGGGAGCTGTTTTTT. This chain joins TRBV27 and TRBJ2-2; 14 bases line up with TRBD2. Germline V CDR1 and CDR2: MNHEY, SMNVEV (reference sequence). Trimming took 2 bases from V and 7 from J; bases not matched to a gene: 15. The CDR3 totals 20 residues.

V and J are TRBV18 and TRBJ2-7, with a possible D match to TRBD1 (6 bases). The CDR3 runs to 14 residues. Germline V lookup: CDR1 KGHSH, CDR2 LQKENI. Trimming removed 5 bases at V and 2 bases at J, with 13 bases between. The CDR3 is CASSKDRSTYEQYF. The CDR3 region has the DNA TGTGCCAGCTCAAAGGACAGATCAACCTACGAGCAGTACTTC.